This TCR beta chain was observed in a study of vaccination effects on CD4 cells after COVID-19. Study-level background: After the second dose, samples were taken at median day 72. Study-level findings and limits: The vaccine-induced clones of healthy vaccinees included only 1 of 255 that cross-reacted with common cold coronaviruses. Only a few convalescent patients and no early post-infection timepoints featured in the study.

Peptide-pool stimulation followed by sequencing identified expanded antigen-specific CD4+ clonotypes in the ViraFEST assay. Subsequent to a culture period of under 11 days, CD4+ T cells were isolated. Two-dose BNT162b2 or mRNA-1273 vaccination was given to participants. No vaccinee had earlier SARS-CoV-2 infection, and nucleocapsid antibodies were negative. CDR1 and CDR2 (germline): MNHNS, SASEGT. V was trimmed by 3 bases and J by 0 bases, leaving 12 bases between them. The CDR3 totals 16 residues. The data were produced by immunoSEQ multiplex PCR, yet TCRdb's version contains in-frame clones alone and is incomplete. The data contain roughly 23,000 clones, around four fifths of them seen just once; the ten biggest clones take up around 25%. About this clone itself: No antigen is known for it.

The sequence came from a human donor who received a COVID-19 vaccine. The chain couples TRBV6-1 to TRBJ1-5, with unresolved D. Sequencing used CD4+ T cells from PBMCs cultured with HCoV-NL63 spike peptides, obtained after COVID-19 vaccination. The CDR3 is CASSENYKNSNQPQHF. CDR3 DNA sequence: TGTGCCAGCAGTGAGAACTATAAGAATAGCAATCAGCCCCAGCATTTT.